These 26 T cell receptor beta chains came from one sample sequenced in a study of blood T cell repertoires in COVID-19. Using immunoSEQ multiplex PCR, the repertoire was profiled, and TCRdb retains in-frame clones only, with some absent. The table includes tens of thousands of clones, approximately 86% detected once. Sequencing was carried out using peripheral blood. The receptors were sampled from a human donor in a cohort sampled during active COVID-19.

DNA for the CDR3: TGTGCCAGCAGCTTCGAGCTGAACTCTGGAAACACCATATATTTT. It specifies CASSFELNSGNTIYF. The chain joins TRBV7-9 to TRBJ1-3; D unresolved. There are 15 residues in the CDR3. The ends were cut back, 3 bases at V and 0 bases at J, with 9 bases in the middle. Germline values: CDR1 SEHNR, CDR2 FQNEAQ (reference sequence).

The CDR3 is CSVEAGVEAFF. The CDR3 DNA sequence: TGCAGCGTTGAAGCAGGGGTGGAAGCTTTCTTT. This rearrangement joins TRBV29-1 to TRBJ1-1; weak D call: TRBD1 (6 bases). The germline V gene has CDR1 SQVTM and CDR2 ANQGSEA. V was cut by 1 base and J by 8 bases, with 8 bases left in between. The CDR3 sequence is 11 residues long.

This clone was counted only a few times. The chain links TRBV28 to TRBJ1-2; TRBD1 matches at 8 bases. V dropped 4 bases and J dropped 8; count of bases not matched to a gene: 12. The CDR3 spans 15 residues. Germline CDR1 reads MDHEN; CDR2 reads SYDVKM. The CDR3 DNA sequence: TGTGCCAGCAGTTCCGCGGACAGGGCGGGGTTAGGCTACACCTTC. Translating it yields CASSSADRAGLGYTF.

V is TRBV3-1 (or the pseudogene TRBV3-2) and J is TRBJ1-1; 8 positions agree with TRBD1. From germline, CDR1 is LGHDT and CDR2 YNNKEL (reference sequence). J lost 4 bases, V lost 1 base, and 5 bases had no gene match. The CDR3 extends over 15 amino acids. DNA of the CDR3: TGTGCCAGCAGCCAAGTTGGACAGGGACTCACTGAAGCTTTCTTT. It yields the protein CASSQVGQGLTEAFF.

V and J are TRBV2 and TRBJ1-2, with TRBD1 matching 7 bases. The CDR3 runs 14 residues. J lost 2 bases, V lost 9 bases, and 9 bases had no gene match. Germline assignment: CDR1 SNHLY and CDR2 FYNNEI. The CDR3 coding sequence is TGTGCCAGTGGGGTCCGGGACAGCAACTATGGCTACACCTTC. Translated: CASGVRDSNYGYTF.

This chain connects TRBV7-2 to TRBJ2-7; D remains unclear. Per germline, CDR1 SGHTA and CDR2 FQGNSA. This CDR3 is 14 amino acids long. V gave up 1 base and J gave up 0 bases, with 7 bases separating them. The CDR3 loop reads CASSLGLSSYEQYF. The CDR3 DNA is TGTGCCAGCAGCTTAGGACTCTCCTCCTACGAGCAGTACTTC.

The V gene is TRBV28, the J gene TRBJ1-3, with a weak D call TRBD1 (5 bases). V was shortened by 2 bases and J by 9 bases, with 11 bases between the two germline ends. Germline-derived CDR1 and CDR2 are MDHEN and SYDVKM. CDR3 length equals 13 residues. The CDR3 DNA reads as TGTGCCAGCAGTTTAGGGGCCCCTGGCACCATATATTTT. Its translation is CASSLGAPGTIYF.

The CDR3 nucleotides are TGCAGCGTTGAACTGCTGAGCGGAGATACGCAGTATTTT. Encoded protein: CSVELLSGDTQYF. The chain employs TRBV29-1 and TRBJ2-3, with TRBD2 as a possible D gene (5 bases). This CDR3 is 13 amino acids long. V was trimmed by 2 bases and J by 5 bases, leaving 11 bases between them. CDR1 is SQVTM and CDR2 is ANQGSEA in the germline V gene.

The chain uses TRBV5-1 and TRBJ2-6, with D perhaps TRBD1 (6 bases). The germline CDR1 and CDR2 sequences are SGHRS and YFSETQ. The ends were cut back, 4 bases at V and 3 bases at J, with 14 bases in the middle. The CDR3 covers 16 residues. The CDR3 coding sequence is TGCGCCAGCAGCCTCCAGGGGTCCAGTGGGGCCAACGTCCTGACTTTC. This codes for CASSLQGSSGANVLTF.

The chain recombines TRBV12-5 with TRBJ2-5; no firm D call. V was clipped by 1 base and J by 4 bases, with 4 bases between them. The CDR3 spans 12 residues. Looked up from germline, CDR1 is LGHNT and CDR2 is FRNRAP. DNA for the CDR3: TGTGCTAGTGGTTTGGGTCTAGAGACCCAGTACTTC. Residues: CASGLGLETQYF.

The CDR3 loop reads CASSYSTRINTEAFF. CDR3 DNA sequence: TGTGCCAGCAGTTACTCTACGCGGATTAACACTGAAGCTTTCTTT. The chain employs TRBV6-5 and TRBJ1-1; D is unclear. This CDR3 has 15 residues. Looked up from germline, CDR1 is MNHEY and CDR2 is SVGAGI. The ends were cut back, 0 bases at V and 2 bases at J, with 10 bases in the middle.

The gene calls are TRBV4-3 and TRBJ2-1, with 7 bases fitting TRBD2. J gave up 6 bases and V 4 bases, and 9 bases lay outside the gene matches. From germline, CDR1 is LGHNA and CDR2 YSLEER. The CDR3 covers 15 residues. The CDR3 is CASSLGRTRGNEQFF. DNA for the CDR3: TGCGCCAGCAGCCTTGGTCGGACTAGAGGCAATGAGCAGTTCTTC.

CDR3 region: CASSIGTGRSNQPQHF. CDR3 bases: TGTGCCAGTAGTATAGGAACAGGGAGAAGCAATCAGCCCCAGCATTTT. The chain combines TRBV19 with TRBJ1-5, with D maybe TRBD1 (6 bases). CDR1 is LNHDA and CDR2 is SQIVND in the germline V gene (reference sequence). The CDR3 totals 16 residues. V dropped 1 base and J dropped 1 base, with 11 bases sitting between them.

The CDR3 nucleotides are TGTGCCAGAGGAAGGGGGGGACCTGGAAACACCATATATTTT. Its protein is CARGRGGPGNTIYF. The chain recombines TRBV30 with TRBJ1-3; a possible D gene is TRBD1 (6 bases). Per the germline V gene, CDR1 is GTSNPN and CDR2 is SVGIG (reference sequence). V shed 8 bases and J shed 2 bases, with 16 bases lying between them. This CDR3 has 14 residues.

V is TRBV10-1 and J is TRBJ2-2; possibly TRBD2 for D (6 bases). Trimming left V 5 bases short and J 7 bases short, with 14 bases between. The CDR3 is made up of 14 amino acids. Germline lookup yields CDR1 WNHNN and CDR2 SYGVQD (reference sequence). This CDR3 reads CASSLRREIGELFF. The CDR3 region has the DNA TGCGCCAGCAGTTTGCGGAGGGAGATCGGGGAGCTGTTTTTT.

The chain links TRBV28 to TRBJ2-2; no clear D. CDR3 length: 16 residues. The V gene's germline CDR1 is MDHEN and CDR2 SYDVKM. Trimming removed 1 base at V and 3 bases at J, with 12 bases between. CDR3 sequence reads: CASSLSFSVDTGELFF. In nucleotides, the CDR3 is TGTGCCAGCAGTTTATCCTTTTCGGTGGACACCGGGGAGCTGTTTTTT. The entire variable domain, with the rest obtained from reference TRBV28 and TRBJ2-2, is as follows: DVKVTQSSRYLVKRTGEKVFLECVQDMDHENMFWYRQDPGLGLRLIYFSYDVKMKEKGDIPEGYSVSREKKERFSLILESASTNQTSMYLCASSLSFSVDTGELFFGEGSRLTVL.

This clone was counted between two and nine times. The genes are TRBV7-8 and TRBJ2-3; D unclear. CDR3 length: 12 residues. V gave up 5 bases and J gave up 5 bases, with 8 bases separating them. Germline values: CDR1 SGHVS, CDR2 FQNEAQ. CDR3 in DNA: TGTGCCAGCAGCCCTCGTCTAGATACGCAGTATTTT. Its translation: CASSPRLDTQYF.

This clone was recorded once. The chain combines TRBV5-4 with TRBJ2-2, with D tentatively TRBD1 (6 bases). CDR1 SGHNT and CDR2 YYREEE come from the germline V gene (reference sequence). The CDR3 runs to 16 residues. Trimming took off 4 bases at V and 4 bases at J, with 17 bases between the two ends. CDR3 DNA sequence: TGTGCCAGCAGCCCTCGGGCAGGGGCGACCACCGGGGAGCTGTTTTTT. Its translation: CASSPRAGATTGELFF.

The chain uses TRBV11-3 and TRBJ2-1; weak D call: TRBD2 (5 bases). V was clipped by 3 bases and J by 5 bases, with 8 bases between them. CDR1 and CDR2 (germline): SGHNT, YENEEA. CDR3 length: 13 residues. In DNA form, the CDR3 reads TGTGCCAGCAGCTTGATGGGAGACAATGAGCAGTTCTTC. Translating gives CASSLMGDNEQFF.

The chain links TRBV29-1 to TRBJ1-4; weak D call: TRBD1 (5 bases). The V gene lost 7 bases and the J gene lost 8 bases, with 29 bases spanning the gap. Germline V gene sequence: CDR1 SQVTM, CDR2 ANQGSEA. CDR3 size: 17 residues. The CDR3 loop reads CSATVGPPGAGWEKLFF. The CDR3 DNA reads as TGCAGCGCTACCGTAGGGCCGCCTGGGGCTGGGTGGGAAAAACTGTTTTTT.

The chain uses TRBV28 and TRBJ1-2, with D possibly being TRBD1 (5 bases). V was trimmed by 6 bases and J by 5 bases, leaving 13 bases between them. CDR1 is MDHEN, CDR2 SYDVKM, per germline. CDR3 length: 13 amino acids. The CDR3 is CASSRAGRYGYTF. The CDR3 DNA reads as TGTGCCAGCAGCCGGGCAGGGAGGTATGGCTACACCTTC.

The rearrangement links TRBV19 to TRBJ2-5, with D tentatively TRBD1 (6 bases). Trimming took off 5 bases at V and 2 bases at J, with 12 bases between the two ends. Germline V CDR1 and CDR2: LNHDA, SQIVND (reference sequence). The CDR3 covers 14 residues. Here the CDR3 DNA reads TGTGCCAGTAGTTCACCAGGACAGCAAGAGACCCAGTACTTC. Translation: CASSSPGQQETQYF.

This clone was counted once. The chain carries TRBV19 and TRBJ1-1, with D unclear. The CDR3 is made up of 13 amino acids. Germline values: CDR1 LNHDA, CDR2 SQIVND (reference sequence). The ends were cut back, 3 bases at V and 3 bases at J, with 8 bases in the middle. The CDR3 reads CASSIYRDTEAFF. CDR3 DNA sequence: TGTGCCAGTAGTATTTACCGGGACACTGAAGCTTTCTTT.

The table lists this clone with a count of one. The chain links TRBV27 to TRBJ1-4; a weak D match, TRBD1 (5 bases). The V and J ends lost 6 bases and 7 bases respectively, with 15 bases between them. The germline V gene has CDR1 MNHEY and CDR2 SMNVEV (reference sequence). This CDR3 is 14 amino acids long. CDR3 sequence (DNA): TGTGCCAGCAGGCGGCGGCAGGGTGGTGAAAAACTGTTTTTT. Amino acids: CASRRRQGGEKLFF. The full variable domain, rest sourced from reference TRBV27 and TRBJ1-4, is EAQVTQNPRYLITVTGKKLTVTCSQNMNHEYMSWYRQDPGLGLRQIYYSMNVEVTDKGDVPEGYKVSRKEKRNFPLILESPSPNQTSLYFCASRRRQGGEKLFFGSGTQLSVL.

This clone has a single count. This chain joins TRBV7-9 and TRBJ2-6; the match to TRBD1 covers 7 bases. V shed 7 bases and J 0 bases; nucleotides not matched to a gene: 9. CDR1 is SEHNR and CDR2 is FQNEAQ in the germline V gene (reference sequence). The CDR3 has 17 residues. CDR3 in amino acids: CASIPGQPFSGANVLTF. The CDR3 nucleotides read TGTGCCAGCATCCCGGGACAGCCCTTCTCTGGGGCCAACGTCCTGACTTTC.

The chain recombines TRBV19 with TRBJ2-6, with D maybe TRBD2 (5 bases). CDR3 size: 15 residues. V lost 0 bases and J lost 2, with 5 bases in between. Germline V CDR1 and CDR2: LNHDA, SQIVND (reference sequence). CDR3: CASSIDGTGANVLTF. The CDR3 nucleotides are TGTGCCAGTAGTATAGACGGGACTGGGGCCAACGTCCTGACTTTC. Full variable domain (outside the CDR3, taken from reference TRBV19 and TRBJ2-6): DGGITQSPKYLFRKEGQNVTLSCEQNLNHDAMYWYRQDPGQGLRLIYYSQIVNDFQKGDIAEGYSVSREKKESFPLTVTSAQKNPTAFYLCASSIDGTGANVLTFGAGSRLTVL.